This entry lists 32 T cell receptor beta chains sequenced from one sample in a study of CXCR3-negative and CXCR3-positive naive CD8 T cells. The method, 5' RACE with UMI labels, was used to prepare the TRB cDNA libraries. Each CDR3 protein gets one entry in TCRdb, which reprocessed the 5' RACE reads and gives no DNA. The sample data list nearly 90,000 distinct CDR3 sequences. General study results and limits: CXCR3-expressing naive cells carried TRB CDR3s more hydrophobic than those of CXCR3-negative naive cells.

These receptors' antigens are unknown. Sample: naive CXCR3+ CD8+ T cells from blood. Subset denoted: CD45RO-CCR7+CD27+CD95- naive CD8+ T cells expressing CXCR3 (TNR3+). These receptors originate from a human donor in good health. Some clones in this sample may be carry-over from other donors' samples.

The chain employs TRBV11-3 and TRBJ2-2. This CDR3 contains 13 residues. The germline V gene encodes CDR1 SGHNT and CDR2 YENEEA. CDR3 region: CASSPWRTGELFF.

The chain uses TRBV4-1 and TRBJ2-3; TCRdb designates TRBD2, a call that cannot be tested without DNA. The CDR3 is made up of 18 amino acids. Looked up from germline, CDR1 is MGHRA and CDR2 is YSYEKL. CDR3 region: CASSLTSGGATSTDTQYF.

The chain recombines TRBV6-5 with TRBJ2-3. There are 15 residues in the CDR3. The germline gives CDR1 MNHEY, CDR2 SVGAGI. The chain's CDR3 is CASSYSRGMGDTQYF.

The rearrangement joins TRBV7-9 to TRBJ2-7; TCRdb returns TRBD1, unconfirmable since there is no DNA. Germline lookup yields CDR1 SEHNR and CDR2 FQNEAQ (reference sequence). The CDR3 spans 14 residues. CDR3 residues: CASSLGGDRYEQYF.

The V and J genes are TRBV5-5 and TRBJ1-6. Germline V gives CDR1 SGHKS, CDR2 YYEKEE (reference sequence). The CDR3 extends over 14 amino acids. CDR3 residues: CASRNAAANSPLHF.

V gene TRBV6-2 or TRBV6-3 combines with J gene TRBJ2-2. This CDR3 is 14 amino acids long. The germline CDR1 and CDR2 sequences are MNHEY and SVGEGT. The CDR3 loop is CASSYRDDTGELFF.

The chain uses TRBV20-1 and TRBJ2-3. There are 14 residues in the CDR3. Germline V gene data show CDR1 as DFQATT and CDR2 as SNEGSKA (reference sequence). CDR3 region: CSARDRTSRHTQYF.

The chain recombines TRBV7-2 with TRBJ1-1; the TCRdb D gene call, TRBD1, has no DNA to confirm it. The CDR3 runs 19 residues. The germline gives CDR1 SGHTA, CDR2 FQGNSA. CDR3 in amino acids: CASSPEGGQGAKMNTEAFF.

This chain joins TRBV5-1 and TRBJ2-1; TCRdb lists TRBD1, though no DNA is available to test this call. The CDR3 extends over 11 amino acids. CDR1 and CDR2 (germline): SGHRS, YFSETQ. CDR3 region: CASSTQGQEFF.

The CDR3 loop reads CSVRAGVGYGYTF. The chain combines TRBV20-1 with TRBJ1-2; the TCRdb D gene call, TRBD1, has no DNA to confirm it. The length of the CDR3 is 13 residues. CDR1 DFQATT and CDR2 SNEGSKA come from the germline V gene (reference sequence).

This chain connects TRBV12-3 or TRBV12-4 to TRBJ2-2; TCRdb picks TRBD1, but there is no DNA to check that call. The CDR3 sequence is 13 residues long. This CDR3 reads CASSLRVTGELFF.

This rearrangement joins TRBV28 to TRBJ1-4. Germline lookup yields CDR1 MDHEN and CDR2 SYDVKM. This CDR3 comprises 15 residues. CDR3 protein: CASRDSATTNEKLFF.

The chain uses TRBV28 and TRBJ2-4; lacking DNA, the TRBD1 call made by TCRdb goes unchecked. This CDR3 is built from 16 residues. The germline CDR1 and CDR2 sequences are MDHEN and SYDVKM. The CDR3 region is CASSFEGPGWGNIQYF.

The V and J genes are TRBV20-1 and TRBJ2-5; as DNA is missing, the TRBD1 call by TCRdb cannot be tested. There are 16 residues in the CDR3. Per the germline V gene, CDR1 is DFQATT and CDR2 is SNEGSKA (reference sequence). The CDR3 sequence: CSARATDRDRQETQYF.

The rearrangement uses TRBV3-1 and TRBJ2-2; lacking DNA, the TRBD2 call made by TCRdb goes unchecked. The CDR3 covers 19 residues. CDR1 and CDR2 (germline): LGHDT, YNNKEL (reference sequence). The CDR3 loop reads CASSQDELAGPQDTGELFF. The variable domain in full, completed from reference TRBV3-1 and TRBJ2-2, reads DTAVSQTPKYLVTQMGNDKSIKCEQNLGHDTMYWYKQDSKKFLKIMFSYNNKELIINETVPNRFSPKSPDKAHLNLHINSLELGDSAVYFCASSQDELAGPQDTGELFFGEGSRLTVL.

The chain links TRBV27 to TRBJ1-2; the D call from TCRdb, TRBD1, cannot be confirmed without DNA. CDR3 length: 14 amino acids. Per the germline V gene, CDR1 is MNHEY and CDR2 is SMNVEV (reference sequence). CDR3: CASSSQGSGYGYTF.

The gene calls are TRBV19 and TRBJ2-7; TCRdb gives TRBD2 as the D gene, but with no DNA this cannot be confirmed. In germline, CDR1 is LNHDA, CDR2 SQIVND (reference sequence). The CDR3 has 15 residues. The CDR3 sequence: CASSMARGPTYEQYF.

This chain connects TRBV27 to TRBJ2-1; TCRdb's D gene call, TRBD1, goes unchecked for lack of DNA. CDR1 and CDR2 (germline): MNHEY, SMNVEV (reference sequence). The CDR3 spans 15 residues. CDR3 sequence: CASSLSTGVYNEQFF.

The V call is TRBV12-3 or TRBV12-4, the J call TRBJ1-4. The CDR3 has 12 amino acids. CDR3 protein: CASSLRPEKLFF.

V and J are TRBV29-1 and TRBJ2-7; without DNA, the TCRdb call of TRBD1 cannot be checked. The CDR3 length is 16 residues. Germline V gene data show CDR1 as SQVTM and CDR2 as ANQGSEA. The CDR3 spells CSVEDRATGRPYEQYF.

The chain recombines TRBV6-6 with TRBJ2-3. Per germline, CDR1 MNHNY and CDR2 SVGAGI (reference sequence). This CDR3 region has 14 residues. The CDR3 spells CASSSAFSTDTQYF.

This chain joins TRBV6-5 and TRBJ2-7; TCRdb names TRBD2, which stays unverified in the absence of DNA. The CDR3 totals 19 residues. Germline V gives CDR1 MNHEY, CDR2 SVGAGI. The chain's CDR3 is CATSYGQGSTSGRSYEQYF.

CDR3 sequence: CASSEAVAGEGYTF. This chain connects TRBV2 to TRBJ1-2. The germline V gene encodes CDR1 SNHLY and CDR2 FYNNEI. This CDR3 region has 14 residues.

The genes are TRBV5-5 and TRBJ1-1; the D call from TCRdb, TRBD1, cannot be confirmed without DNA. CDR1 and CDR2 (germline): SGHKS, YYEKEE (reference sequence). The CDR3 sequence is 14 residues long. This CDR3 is CASSGGTGGTEAFF.

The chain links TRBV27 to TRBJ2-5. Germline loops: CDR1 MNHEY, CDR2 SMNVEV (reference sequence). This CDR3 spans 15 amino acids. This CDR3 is CASSLFWGHGETQYF.

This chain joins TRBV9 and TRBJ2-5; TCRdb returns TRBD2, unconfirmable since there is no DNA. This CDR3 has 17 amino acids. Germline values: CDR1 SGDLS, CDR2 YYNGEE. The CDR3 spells CASSARGGLADQETQYF.

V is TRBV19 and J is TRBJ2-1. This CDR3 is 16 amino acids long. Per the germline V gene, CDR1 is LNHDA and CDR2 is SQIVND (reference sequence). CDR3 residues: CASSISNYPTTLEQFF.

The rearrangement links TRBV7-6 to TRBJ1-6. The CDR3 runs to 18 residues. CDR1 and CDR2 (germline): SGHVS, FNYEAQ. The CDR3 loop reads CASSNQATLSSYNSPLHF.

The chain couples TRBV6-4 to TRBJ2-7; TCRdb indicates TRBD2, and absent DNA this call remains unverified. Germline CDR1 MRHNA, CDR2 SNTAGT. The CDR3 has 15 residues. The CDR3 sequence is CASSVEVSGSYEQYF.

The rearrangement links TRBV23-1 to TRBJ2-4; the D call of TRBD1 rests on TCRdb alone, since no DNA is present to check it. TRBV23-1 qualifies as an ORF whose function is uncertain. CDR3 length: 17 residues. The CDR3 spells CASSQSVGQLYKNIQYF.

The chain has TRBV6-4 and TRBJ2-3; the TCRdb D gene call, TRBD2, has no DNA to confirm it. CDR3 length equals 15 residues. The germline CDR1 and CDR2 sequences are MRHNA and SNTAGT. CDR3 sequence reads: CASSSGEGGADTQYF.

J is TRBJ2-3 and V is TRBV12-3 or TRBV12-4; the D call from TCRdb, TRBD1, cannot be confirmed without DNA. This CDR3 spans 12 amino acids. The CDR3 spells CASSRATDTQYF.